Below, one T cell receptor (beta chain) is given with its context. The antigen is undetermined. This entry comes from a study of T-cell reconstitution after alpha-beta-depleted transplantation in children. The study's findings and limits: About two months after transplant, alpha-beta T cells reportedly came from several hundred expanded graft clones. At day 60, the high TCRbeta diversity found in some patients originated from recipient T cells and thymic progenitors that had survived. Fresh T-cell production supplied most of the T-cell counts and diversity seen one year after transplant.

During its preparation, the TCRbeta library received unique molecular identifiers. Each CDR3 protein gets one entry after TCRdb re-called the PCR reads with MiXCR. This sample has fewer than 700,000 distinct CDR3 sequences, with over 10% found just once. Deletions cut 2 bases from V and 5 bases from J, with 15 bases between. CDR3 length: 15 amino acids. Germline CDR1 SEHNR, CDR2 FQNEAQ (reference sequence). The TCR was taken from a male patient younger than 18 who had a stem cell transplant for acute myeloid leukemia, so the T cells may come from the graft donor. The rearrangement links TRBV7-9 to TRBJ2-5, with no clear D. The sample was PBMCs, mostly from graft donor cells, taken 360 days after TCRalphabeta/CD19-depleted stem cell transplant. The CDR3 loop is CASSLRLPHGETQYF. CDR3 nucleotides: TGTGCCAGCAGCTTACGTCTTCCCCACGGGGAGACCCAGTACTTC.